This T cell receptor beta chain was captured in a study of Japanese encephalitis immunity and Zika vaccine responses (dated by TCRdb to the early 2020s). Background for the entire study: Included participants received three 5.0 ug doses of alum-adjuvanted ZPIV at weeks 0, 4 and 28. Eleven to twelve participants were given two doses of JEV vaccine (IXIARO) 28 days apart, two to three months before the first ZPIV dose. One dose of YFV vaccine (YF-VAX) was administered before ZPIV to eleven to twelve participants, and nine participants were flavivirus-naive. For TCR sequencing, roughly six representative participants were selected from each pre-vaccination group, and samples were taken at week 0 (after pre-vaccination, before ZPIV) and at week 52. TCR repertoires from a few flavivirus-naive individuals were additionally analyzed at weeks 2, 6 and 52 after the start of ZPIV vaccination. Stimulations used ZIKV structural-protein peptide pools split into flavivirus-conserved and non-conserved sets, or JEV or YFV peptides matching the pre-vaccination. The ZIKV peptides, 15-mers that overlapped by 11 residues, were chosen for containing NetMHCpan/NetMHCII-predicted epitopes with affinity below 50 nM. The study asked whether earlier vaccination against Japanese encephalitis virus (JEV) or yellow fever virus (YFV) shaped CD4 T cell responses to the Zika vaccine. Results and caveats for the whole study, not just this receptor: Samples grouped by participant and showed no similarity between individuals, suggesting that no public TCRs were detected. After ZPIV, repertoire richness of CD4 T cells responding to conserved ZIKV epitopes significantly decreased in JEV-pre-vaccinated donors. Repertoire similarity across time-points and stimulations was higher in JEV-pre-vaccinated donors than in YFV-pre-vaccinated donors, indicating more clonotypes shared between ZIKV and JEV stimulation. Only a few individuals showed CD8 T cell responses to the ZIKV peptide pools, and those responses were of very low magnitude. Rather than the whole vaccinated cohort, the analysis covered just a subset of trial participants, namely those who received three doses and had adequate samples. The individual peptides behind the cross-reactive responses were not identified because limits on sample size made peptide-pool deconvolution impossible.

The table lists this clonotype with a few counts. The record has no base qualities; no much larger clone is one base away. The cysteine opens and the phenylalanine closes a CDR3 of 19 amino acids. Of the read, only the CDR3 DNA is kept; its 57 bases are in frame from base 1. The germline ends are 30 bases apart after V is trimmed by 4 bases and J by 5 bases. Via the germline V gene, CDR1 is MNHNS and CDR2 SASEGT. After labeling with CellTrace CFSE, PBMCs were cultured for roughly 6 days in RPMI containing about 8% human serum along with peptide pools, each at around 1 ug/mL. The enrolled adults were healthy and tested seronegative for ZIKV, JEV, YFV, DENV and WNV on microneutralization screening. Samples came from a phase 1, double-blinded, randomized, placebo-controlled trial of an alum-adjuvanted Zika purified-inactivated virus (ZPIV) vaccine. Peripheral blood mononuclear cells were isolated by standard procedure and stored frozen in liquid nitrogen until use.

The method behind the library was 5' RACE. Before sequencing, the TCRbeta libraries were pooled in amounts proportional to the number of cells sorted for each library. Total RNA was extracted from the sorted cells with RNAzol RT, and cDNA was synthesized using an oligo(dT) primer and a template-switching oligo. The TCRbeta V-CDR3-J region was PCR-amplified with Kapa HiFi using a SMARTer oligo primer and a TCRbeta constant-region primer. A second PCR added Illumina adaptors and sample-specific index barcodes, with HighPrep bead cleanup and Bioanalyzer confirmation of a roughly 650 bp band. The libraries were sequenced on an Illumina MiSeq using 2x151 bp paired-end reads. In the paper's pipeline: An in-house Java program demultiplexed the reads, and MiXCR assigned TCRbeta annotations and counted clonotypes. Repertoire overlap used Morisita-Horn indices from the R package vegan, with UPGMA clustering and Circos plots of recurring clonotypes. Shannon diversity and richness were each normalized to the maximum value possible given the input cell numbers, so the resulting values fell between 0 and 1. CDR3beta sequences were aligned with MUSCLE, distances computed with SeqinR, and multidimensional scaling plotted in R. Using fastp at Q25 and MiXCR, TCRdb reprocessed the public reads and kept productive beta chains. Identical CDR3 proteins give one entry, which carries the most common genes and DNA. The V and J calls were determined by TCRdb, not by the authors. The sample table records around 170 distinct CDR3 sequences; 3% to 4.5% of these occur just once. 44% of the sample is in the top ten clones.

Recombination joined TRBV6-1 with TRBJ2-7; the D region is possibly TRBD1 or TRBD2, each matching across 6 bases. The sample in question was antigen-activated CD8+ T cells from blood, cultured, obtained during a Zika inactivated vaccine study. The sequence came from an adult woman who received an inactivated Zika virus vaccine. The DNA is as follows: TGTGCCAGCAGTGTCCGTGGGCCCCTGAGGGGGACTGGTTGGGACGAGCAGTACTTC. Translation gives CASSVRGPLRGTGWDEQYF.